Below, one T cell receptor beta chain is given with its context. The data are from a study of blood T cell repertoires in COVID-19. Study as a whole: The study drew acute and convalescent COVID-19 samples from the United States, Italy and Spain.

Germline V gene data show CDR1 as SGHRS and CDR2 as YFSETQ. The CDR3 is 16 residues long. The V and J ends lost 0 bases and 0 bases respectively, with 10 bases between them. As originally analysed: Cell counts per sample came from amplifying reference gene primers. Repertoires were generated with immunoSEQ multiplex PCR, while TCRdb's copy carries only in-frame clones and drops some. Clonal size and the V and J genes are those of that table, whereas D and trimming came from the DNA. The sample shows 20,000 to 25,000 clones, 70% to 90% of them seen only once. This clonotype was obtained from a human donor in a cohort sampled during active COVID-19. Sequences were obtained from peripheral blood. The chain uses TRBV5-1 and TRBJ2-1; D ambiguous. The CDR3 sequence: CASSLDAVSSYNEQFF. CDR3 DNA sequence: TGCGCCAGCAGCTTGGATGCGGTTAGCTCCTACAATGAGCAGTTCTTC.